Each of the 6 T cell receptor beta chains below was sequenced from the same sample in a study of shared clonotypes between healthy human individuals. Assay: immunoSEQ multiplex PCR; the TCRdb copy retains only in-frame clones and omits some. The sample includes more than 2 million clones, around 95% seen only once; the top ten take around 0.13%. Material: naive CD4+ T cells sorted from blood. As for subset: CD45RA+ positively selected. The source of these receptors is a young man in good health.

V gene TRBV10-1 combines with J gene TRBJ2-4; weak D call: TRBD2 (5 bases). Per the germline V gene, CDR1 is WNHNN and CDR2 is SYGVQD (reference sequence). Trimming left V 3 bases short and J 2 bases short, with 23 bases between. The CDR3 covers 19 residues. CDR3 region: CASSDPPGLNPNSKNIQYF. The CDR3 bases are TGCGCCAGCAGTGACCCCCCAGGACTCAACCCCAATTCCAAAAACATTCAGTACTTC.

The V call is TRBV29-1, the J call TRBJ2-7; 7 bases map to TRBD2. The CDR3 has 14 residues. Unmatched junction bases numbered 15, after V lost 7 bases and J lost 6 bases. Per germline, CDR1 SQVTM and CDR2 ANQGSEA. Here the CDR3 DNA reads TGCAGCGCGGCCTGGGAGGGAGGGAGCTCCGAGCAGTACTTC. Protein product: CSAAWEGGSSEQYF.

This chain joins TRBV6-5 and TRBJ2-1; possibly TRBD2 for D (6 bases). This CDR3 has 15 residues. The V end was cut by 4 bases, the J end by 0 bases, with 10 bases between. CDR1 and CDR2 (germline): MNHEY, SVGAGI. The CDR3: CASSSGGASYNEQFF. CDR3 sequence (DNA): TGTGCCAGCAGTTCTGGCGGGGCCTCCTACAATGAGCAGTTCTTC.

The CDR3 sequence is CASSLGLADEETQYF. The CDR3 coding sequence is TGTGCCAGCAGCTTAGGACTAGCGGATGAAGAGACCCAGTACTTC. J is TRBJ2-5 and V is TRBV11-3, with 9 bases identical to TRBD2. The CDR3 has 15 residues. Germline assignment: CDR1 SGHNT and CDR2 YENEEA. The V gene end was trimmed by 1 base and the J gene end by 3 bases; junction bases not matched to a gene: 3. Combining the CDR3 with reference TRBV11-3 and TRBJ2-5 gives the whole variable domain EAGVVQSPRYKIIEKKQPVAFWCNPISGHNTLYWYLQNLGQGPELLIRYENEEAVDDSQLPKDRFSAERLKGVDSTLKIQPAELGDSAVYLCASSLGLADEETQYFGPGTRLLVL.

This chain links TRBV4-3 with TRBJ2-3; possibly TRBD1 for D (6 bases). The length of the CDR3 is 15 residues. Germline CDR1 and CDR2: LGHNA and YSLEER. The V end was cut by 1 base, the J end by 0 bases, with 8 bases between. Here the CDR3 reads CASSQGTASTDTQYF. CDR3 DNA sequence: TGCGCCAGCAGCCAAGGGACAGCTAGCACAGATACGCAGTATTTT.

The CDR3 DNA sequence: TGTGCCAGCAGTGACGGGACAGGGTGGACTGAAGCTTTCTTT. The encoded protein is CASSDGTGWTEAFF. J is TRBJ1-1 and V is TRBV6-5; TRBD1 matches 9 bases. With V trimmed by 5 bases and J by 5 bases, 6 bases remained unmatched. CDR3 length: 14 amino acids. The germline V gene has CDR1 MNHEY and CDR2 SVGAGI.